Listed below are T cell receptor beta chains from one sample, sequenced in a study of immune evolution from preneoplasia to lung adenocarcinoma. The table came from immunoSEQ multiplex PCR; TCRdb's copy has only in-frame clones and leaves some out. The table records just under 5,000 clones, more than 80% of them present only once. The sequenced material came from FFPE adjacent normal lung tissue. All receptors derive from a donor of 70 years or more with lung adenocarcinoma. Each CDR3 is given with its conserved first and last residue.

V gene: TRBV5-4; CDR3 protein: CASSGGGGYGYTF
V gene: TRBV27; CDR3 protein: CASFSLAGEDTQYF
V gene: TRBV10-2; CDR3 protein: CASSGPRSTGGMNTEAFF
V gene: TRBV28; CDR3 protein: CASSLVGSEAFF
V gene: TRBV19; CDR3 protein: CASSIQGAAYEQYF
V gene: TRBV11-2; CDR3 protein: CASSRGLGEEETQYF
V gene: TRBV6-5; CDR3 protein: CASSSRTPGELFF
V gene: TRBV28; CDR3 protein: CASNSRDREAGELFF
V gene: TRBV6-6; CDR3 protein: CASSPRGYEQYF
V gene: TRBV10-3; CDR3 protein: CAISDGGGAQFF
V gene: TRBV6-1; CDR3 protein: CASWVGLYNEQFF
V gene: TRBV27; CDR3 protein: CASSLNHYNEQFF
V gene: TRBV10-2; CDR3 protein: CASSKGWEQYF
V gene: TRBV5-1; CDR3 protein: CASSLQQGGTDTQYF
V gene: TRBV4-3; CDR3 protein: CASSQDSTSGNTIYF
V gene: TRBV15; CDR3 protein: CATSRDLREHQPQHF
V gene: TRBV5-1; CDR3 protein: CASSLGQSWGGELFF
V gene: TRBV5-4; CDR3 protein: CASSEGLADHNEQFF
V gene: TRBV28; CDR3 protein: CASTSLGRGRGDTEAFF
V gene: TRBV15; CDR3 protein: CATSRDTDSSGNTIYF
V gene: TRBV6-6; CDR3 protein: CASKLGTNTGELFF
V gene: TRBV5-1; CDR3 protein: CASSLDGQGAAGELFF
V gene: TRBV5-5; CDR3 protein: CASSPIDTKTNEKLFF
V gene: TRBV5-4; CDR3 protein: CASSMGPNEKLFF
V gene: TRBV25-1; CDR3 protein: CASTFWWSRSNQPQHF
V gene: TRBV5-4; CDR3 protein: CASSSTSANTGELFF
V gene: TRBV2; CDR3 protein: CASSEGTQGANVLTF
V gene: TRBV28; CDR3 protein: CASSLGTLYGYTF
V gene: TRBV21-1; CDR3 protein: CASRYHLATLSETQYF
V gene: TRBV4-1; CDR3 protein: CASRTEGLAENTGELFF
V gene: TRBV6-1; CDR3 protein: CASSGAFYEQYF
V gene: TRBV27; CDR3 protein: CASSSSETQYF
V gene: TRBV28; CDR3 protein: CASSSVGTTGNNEQFF
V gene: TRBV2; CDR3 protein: CASTERRSGDGYTF
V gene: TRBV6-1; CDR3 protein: CASKNTAWETQPQHF
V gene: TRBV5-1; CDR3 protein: CASSLVAGYSYEQYF
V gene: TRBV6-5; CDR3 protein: CASSIDFRGETQYF
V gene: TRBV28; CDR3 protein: CASSSNLFYTF
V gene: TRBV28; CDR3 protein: CASTYSGSPQHF
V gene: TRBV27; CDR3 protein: CASSLRAGVYEQYF
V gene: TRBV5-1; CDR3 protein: CASSETGGDGNQPQHF
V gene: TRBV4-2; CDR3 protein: CASSPTDRIQETQYF
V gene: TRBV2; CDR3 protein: CASSEGPSTDTQYF
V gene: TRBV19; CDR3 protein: CASSIGSAQGFYQPQHF
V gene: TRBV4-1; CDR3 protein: CASSAHDSYYEQYF
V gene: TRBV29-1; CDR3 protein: CSVDTGGYGYTF
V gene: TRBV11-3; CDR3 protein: CASSTGTSGYNEQFF
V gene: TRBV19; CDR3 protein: CASNSPAGSSISGANVLTF
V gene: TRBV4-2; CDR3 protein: CASSQEEARGGDEQFF